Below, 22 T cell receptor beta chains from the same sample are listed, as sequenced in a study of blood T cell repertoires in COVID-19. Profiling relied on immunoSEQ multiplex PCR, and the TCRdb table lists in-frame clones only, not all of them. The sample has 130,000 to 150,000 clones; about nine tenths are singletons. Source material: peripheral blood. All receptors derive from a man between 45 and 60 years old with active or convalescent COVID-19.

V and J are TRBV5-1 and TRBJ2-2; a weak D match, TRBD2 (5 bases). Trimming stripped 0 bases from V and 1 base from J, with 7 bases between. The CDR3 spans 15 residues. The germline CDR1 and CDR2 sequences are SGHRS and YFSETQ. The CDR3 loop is CASSLVSVNTGELFF. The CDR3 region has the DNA TGCGCCAGCAGCTTGGTTAGCGTGAACACCGGGGAGCTGTTTTTT.

CDR3 in amino acids: CASSPGEDEQFF. CDR3 bases: TGTGCCAGCAGTCCGGGGGAGGATGAGCAGTTCTTC. The chain has TRBV6-6 and TRBJ2-1; D might be TRBD2 (6 bases). Germline CDR1 and CDR2: MNHNY and SVGAGI (reference sequence). The length of the CDR3 is 12 residues. Trimming stripped 5 bases from V and 8 bases from J, with 10 bases between.

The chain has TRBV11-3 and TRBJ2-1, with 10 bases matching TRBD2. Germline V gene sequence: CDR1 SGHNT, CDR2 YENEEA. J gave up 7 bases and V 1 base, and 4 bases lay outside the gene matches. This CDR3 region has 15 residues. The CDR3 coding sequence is TGTGCCAGCAGCTTAGGGTCTAGCGGGAGTAATGAGCAGTTCTTC. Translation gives CASSLGSSGSNEQFF.

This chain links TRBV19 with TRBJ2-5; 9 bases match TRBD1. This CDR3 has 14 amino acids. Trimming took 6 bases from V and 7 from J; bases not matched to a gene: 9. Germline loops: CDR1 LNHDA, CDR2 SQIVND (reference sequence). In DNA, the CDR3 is TGTGCCAGTAGCCTACAGGGGGCCATAGGGACCCAGTACTTC. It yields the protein CASSLQGAIGTQYF.

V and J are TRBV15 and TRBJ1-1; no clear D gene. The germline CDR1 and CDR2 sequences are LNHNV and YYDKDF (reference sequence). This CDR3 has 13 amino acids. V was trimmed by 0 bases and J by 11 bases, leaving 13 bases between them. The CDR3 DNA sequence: TGTGCCACCAGCAGAGATTCGAGGGAAGAGGCTTTCTTT. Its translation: CATSRDSREEAFF.

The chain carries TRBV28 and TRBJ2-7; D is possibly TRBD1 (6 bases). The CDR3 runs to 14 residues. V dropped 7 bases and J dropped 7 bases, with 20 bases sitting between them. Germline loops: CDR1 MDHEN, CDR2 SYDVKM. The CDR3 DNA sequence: TGTGCCAGCACCTACGATCTCAGGGGAGCGGAGCAGTACTTC. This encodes CASTYDLRGAEQYF. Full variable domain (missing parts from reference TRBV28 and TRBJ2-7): DVKVTQSSRYLVKRTGEKVFLECVQDMDHENMFWYRQDPGLGLRLIYFSYDVKMKEKGDIPEGYSVSREKKERFSLILESASTNQTSMYLCASTYDLRGAEQYFGPGTRLTVT.

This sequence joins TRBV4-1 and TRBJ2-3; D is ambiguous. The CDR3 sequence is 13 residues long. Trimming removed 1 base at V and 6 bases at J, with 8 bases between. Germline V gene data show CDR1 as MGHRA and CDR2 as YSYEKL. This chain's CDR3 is CASSQVELDTQYF. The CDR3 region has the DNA TGCGCCAGCAGCCAAGTAGAACTGGATACGCAGTATTTT.

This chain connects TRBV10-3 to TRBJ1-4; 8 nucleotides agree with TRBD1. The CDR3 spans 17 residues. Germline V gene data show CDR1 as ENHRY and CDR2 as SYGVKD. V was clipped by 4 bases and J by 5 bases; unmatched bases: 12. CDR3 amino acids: CAISVASSGTGNEKLFF. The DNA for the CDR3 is TGTGCCATCAGTGTAGCCTCTTCCGGGACAGGAAATGAAAAACTGTTTTTT.

The CDR3 region is CASTGGFADTQYF. The CDR3 region has the DNA TGTGCCAGCACCGGGGGGTTCGCAGATACGCAGTATTTT. The J gene is TRBJ2-3, the V gene TRBV21-1; the table names TRBD2, a call not compared with the DNA. TRBV21-1 corresponds to a pseudogene. This CDR3 spans 13 amino acids.

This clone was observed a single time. CDR3: CASQASNPRYNSPLHF. The DNA for the CDR3 is TGTGCCAGTCAGGCTAGCAACCCTCGATATAATTCACCCCTCCACTTT. The rearrangement uses TRBV27 and TRBJ1-6; D not certain. Trimming pared 9 bases from V and 4 bases from J, leaving 19 bases between. The germline gives CDR1 MNHEY, CDR2 SMNVEV (reference sequence). The CDR3 sequence is 16 residues long.

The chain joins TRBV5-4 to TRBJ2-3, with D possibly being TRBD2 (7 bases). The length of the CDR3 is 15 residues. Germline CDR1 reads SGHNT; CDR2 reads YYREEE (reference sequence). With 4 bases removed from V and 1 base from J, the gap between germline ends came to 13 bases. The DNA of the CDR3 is TGTGCCAGCAGCGTCGGGGGGCTACGCACAGATACGCAGTATTTT. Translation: CASSVGGLRTDTQYF.

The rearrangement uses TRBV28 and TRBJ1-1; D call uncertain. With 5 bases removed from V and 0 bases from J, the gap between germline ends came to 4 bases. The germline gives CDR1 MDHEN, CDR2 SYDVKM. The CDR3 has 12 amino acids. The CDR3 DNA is TGTGCCAGCAGTCGAGTGAACACTGAAGCTTTCTTT. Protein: CASSRVNTEAFF.

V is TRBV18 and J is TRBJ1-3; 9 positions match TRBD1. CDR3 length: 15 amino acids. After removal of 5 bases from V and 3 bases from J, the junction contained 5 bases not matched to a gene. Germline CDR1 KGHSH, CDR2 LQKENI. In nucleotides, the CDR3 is TGTGCCAGCTCATCCGGGACAGGGTTTGGAAACACCATATATTTT. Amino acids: CASSSGTGFGNTIYF. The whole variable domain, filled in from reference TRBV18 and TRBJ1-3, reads NAGVMQNPRHLVRRRGQEARLRCSPMKGHSHVYWYRQLPEEGLKFMVYLQKENIIDESGMPKERFSAEFPKEGPSILRIQQVVRGDSAAYFCASSSGTGFGNTIYFGEGSWLTVV.

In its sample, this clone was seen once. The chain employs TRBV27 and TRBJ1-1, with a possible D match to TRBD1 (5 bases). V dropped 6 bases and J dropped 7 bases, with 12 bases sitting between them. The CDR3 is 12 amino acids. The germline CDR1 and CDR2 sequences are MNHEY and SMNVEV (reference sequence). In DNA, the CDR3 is TGTGCCAGCAGATTGGGGCGTAGTGAAGCTTTCTTT. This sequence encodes CASRLGRSEAFF.

The CDR3 reads CASSLLPSGNAPLGTDTQYF. The CDR3 nucleotides read TGTGCCAGCAGCTTATTGCCTAGCGGGAATGCTCCCCTTGGCACAGATACGCAGTATTTT. The chain carries TRBV7-3 and TRBJ2-3, with 9 bases lining up with TRBD2. Germline trimming cut 2 bases from V and 1 base from J; bases unmatched to any gene: 16. CDR1 is SGHTA and CDR2 is FQGTGA in the germline V gene. The length of the CDR3 is 20 residues.

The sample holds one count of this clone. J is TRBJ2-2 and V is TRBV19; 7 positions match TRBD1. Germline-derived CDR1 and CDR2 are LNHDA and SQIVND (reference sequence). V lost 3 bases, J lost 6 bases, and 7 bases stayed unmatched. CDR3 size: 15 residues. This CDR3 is CASSIVGGKSGELFF. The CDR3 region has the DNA TGTGCCAGTAGTATTGTAGGGGGCAAATCCGGGGAGCTGTTTTTT.

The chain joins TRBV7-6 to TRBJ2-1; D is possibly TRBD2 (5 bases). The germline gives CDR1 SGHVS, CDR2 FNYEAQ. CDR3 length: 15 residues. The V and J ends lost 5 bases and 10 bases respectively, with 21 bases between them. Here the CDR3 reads CASSPDLLARREQFF. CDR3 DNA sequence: TGTGCCAGCAGCCCAGATCTCTTAGCGCGTCGAGAGCAGTTCTTC. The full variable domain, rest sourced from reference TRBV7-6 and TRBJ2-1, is GAGVSQSPRYKVTKRGQDVALRCDPISGHVSLYWYRQALGQGPEFLTYFNYEAQQDKSGLPNDRFSAERPEGSISTLTIQRTEQRDSAMYRCASSPDLLARREQFFGPGTRLTVL.

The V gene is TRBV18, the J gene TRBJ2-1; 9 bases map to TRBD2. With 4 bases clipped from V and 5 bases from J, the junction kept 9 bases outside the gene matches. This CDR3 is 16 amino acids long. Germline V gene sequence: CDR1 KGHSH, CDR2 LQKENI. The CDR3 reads CASSLLAGPKNNEQFF. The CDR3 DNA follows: TGTGCCAGCTCACTTCTAGCGGGGCCGAAAAACAATGAGCAGTTCTTC.

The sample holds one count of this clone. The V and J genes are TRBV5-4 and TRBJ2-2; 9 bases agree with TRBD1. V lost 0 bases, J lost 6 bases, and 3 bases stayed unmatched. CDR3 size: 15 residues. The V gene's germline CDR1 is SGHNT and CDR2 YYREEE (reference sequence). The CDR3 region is CASSLDRGRPGELFF. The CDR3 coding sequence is TGTGCCAGCAGCTTGGACAGGGGGCGTCCCGGGGAGCTGTTTTTT. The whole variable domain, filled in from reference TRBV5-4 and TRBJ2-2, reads ETGVTQSPTHLIKTRGQQVTLRCSSQSGHNTVSWYQQALGQGPQFIFQYYREEENGRGNFPPRFSGLQFPNYSSELNVNALELDDSALYLCASSLDRGRPGELFFGEGSRLTVL.

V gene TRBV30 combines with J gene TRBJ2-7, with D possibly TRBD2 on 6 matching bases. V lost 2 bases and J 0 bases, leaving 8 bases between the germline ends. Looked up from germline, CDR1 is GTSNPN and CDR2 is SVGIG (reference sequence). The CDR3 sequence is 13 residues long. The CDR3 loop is CAWSRGSSYEQYF. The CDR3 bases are TGTGCCTGGAGTCGGGGGAGCTCCTACGAGCAGTACTTC. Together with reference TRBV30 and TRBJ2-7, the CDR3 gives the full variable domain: SQTIHQWPATLVQPVGSPLSLECTVEGTSNPNLYWYRQAAGRGLQLLFYSVGIGQISSEVPQNLSASRPQDRQFILSSKKLLLSDSGFYLCAWSRGSSYEQYFGPGTRLTVT.

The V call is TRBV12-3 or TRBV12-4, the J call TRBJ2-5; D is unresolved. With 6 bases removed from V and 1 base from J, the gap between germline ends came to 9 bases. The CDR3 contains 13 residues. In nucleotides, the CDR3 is TGTGCCAGCAGAGCAGGCCTCCAAGAGACCCAGTACTTC. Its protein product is CASRAGLQETQYF.

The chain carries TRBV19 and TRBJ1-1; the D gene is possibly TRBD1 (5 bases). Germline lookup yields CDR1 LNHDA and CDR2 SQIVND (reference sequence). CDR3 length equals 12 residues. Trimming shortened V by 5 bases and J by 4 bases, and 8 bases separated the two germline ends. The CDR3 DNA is TGTGCCAGTAGTCGAAGGGGCACTGAAGCTTTCTTT. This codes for CASSRRGTEAFF.